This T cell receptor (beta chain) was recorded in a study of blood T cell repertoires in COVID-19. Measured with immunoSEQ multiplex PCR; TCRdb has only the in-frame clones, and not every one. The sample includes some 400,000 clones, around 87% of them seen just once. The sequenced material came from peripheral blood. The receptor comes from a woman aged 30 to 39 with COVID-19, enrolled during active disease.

The CDR3 bases are TGTGCCAGTAGTCGACTAGCGGGGCCCACAGATACGCAGTATTTT. It encodes CASSRLAGPTDTQYF. This chain links TRBV19 with TRBJ2-3; 11 bases map to TRBD2. CDR1 is LNHDA, CDR2 SQIVND, per germline (reference sequence). This CDR3 spans 15 amino acids. The J segment lost 2 bases and the V segment lost 5 bases, leaving 3 bases of the junction unmatched.